This T cell receptor (beta chain) comes out of a study of blood T cell repertoires in COVID-19. Study at large: There were acute and convalescent COVID-19 samples, and they came from the United States, Italy and Spain.

Original processing methods: Reference gene primer amplification gave estimated nucleated cell counts. Sequencing was performed with immunoSEQ multiplex PCR; in TCRdb, only in-frame clones are kept and a portion is missing. Clonal size and the V and J genes are those of that table, whereas D and trimming came from the DNA. The sample has some 250,000 clones; more than 75% are singletons. With 7 bases clipped from V and 6 bases from J, the junction kept 11 bases outside the gene matches. The CDR3 contains 16 residues. CDR1 and CDR2 from the germline V gene are LNHDA and SQIVND (reference sequence). The sample consisted of peripheral blood. This TCR was sampled from a man at least 80 years old with acute or convalescent COVID-19. The rearrangement links TRBV19 to TRBJ1-5; 11 positions match TRBD1. The DNA of the CDR3 is TGTGCCAGTACCAACCGTCCCGGGACAGGGGGTCAGCCCCAGCATTTT. Its protein is CASTNRPGTGGQPQHF.